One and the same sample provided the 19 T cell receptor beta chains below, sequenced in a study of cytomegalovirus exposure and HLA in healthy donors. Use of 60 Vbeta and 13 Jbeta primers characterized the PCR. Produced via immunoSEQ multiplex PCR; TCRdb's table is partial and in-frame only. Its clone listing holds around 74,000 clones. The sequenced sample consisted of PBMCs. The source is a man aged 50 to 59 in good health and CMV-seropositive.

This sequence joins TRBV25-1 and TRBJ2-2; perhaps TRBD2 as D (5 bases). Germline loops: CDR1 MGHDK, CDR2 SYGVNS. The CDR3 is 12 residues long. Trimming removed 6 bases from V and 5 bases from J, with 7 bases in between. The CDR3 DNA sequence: TGTGCCAGCAGCCGGGGAACCGGGGAGCTGTTTTTT. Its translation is CASSRGTGELFF.

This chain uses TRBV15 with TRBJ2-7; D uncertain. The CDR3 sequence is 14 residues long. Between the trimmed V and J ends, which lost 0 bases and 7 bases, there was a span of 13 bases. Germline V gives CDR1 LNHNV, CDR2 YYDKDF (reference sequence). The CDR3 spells CATSREGTPAEQYF. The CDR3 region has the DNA TGTGCCACCAGCAGAGAGGGCACTCCGGCGGAGCAGTACTTC.

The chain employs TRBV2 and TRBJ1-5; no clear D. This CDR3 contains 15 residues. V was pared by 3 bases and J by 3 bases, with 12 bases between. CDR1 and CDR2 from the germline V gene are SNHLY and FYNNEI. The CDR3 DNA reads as TGTGCCAGCAGTGAGAGTGCGGGCCCCAATCAGCCCCAGCATTTT. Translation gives CASSESAGPNQPQHF.

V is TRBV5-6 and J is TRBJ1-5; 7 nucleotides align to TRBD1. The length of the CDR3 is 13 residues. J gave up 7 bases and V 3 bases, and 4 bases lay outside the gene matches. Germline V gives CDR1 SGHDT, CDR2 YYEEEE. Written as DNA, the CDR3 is TGTGCCAGCAGCTCCTACAGGGGACAGCCCCAGCATTTT. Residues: CASSSYRGQPQHF.

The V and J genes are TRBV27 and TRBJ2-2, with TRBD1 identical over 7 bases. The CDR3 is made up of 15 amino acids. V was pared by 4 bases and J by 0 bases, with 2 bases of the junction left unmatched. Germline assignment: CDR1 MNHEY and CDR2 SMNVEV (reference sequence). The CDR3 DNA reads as TGTGCCAGCAGTTGGACAGGTCCGAACACCGGGGAGCTGTTTTTT. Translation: CASSWTGPNTGELFF.

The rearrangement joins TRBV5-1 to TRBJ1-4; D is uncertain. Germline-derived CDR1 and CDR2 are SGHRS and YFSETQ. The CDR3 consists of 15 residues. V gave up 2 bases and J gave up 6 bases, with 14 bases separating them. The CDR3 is CASSLGREPYEKLFF. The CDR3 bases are TGCGCCAGCAGCTTAGGGAGGGAACCATATGAAAAACTGTTTTTT.

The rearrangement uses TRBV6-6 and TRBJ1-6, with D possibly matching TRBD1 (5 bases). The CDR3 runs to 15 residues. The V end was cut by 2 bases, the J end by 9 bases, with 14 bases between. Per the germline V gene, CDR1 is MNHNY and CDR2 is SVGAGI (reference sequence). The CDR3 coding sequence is TGTGCCAGCAGTTACAGAGGGGAGGCGGCTTCACCCCTCCACTTT. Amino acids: CASSYRGEAASPLHF.

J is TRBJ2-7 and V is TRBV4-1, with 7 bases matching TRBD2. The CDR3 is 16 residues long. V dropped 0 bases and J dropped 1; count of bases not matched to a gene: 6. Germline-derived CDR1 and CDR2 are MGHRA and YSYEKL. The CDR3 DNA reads TGCGCCAGCAGCCAAGATACGCTAGCGGCGTCCTACGAGCAGTACTTC. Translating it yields CASSQDTLAASYEQYF.

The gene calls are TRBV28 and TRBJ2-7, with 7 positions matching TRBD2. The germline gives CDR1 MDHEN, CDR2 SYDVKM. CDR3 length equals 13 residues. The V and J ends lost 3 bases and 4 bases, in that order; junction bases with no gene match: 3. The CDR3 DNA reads TGTGCCAGCAGTTTGGCGGGAGCATACGAGCAGTACTTC. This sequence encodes CASSLAGAYEQYF.

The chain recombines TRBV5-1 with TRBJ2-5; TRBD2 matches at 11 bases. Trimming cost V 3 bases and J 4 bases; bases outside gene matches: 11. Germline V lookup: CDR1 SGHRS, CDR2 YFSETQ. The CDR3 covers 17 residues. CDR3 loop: CASSYLTSGITGETQYF. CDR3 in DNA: TGCGCCAGCAGCTACTTGACTAGCGGGATAACGGGAGAGACCCAGTACTTC.

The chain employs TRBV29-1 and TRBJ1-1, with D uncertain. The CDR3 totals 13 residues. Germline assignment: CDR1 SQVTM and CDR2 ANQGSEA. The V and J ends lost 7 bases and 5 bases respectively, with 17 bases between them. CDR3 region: CSATRRDGTEAFF. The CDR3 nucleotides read TGCAGCGCAACCCGGAGGGATGGGACTGAAGCTTTCTTT.

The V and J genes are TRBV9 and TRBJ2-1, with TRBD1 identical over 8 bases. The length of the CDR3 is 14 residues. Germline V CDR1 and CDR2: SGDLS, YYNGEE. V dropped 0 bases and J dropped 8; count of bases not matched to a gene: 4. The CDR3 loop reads CASSVGGTGDEQFF. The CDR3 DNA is TGTGCCAGCAGCGTAGGGGGGACAGGCGATGAGCAGTTCTTC. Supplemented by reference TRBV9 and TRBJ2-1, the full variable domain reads DSGVTQTPKHLITATGQRVTLRCSPRSGDLSVYWYQQSLDQGLQFLIQYYNGEERAKGNILERFSAQQFPDLHSELNLSSLELGDSALYFCASSVGGTGDEQFFGPGTRLTVL.

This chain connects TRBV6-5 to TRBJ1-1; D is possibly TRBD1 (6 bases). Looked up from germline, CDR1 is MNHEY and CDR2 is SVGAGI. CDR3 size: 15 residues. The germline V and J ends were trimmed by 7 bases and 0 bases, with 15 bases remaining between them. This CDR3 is CASTTGAGVNTEAFF. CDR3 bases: TGTGCCAGCACTACCGGGGCAGGGGTGAACACTGAAGCTTTCTTT.

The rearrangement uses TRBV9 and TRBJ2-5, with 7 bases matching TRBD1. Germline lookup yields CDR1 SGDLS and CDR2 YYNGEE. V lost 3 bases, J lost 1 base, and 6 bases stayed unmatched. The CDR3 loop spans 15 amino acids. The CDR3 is CASSGSGTAQETQYF. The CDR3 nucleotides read TGTGCCAGCAGCGGCTCCGGGACAGCCCAAGAGACCCAGTACTTC.

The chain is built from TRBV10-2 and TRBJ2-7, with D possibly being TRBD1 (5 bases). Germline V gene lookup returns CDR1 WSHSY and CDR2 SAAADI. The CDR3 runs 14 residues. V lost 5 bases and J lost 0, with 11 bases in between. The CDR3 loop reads CASSPDRSSYEQYV. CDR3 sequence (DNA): TGCGCCAGCAGTCCTGACAGAAGCTCCTACGAGCAGTACGTC.

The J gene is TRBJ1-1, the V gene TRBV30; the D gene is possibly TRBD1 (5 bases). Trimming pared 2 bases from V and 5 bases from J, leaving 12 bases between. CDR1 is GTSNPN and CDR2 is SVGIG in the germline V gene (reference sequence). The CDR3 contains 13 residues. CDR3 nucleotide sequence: TGTGCCTGGAGTAAAAGGGGAGGGACTGAAGCTTTCTTT. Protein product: CAWSKRGGTEAFF.

CDR3 sequence (DNA): TGTGCCAGCAGCTTAGAGAGTCAAGAGCAGTTCTTC. Translated, it gives CASSLESQEQFF. The chain recombines TRBV11-3 with TRBJ2-1; no firm D call. V was trimmed by 0 bases and J by 10 bases, leaving 7 bases between them. Germline V gene data show CDR1 as SGHNT and CDR2 as YENEEA. This CDR3 is 12 amino acids long.

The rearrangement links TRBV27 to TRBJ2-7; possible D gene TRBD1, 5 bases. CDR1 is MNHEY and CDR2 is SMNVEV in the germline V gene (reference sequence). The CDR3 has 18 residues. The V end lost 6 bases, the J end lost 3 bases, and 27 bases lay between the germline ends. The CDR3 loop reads CASSSSRVRSQGLYEQYF. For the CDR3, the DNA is TGTGCCAGCAGCTCCTCAAGGGTACGGTCCCAGGGCCTCTACGAGCAGTACTTC.

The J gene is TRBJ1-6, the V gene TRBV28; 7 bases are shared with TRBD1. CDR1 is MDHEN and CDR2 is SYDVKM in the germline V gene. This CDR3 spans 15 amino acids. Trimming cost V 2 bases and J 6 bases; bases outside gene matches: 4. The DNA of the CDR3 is TGTGCCAGCAGTTTAACAGGGGCTCCTAATTCACCCCTCCACTTT. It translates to CASSLTGAPNSPLHF.